This T cell receptor beta chain comes out of a study of CD8 T cells in Susac syndrome. About the research overall: The sequenced Susac syndrome patients included five or six who had clinically active disease and roughly eight who were in remission.

J was trimmed by 6 bases and V by 6 bases; bases with no gene match: 9. The CDR3 spans 15 residues. Reverse transcription of 0.5 to 1 ug RNA was carried out with random hexamers. TCRdb processed the immunoSEQ multiplex PCR reads anew with MiXCR; each CDR3 protein has one entry. This table has 150,000 to 200,000 distinct CDR3 sequences, around 94% appearing once. This TCR derives from a human donor with Susac syndrome. The V and J genes are TRBV12-3 or TRBV12-4 and TRBJ2-1, with 9 bases matching TRBD2. The sequenced sample was CD4+ T cells from PBMCs. CDR3 sequence reads: CASSPSRGGANEQFF. CDR3 in DNA: TGTGCCAGCAGCCCCTCGCGCGGGGGGGCCAATGAGCAGTTCTTC.